Reported below is one T cell receptor (beta chain). What it binds is not known. The sample is drawn from a study of T cells in Graves' hyperthyroidism and ophthalmopathy. Study-wide context: Blood was drawn when the patient was first diagnosed and still untreated.

Amplification of TCR beta CDR3 regions was performed using RNA transcripts as template. An initial round of RT-PCR targeting the TCR CDR3 relied on the HTBI primer set. TCRdb independently ran MiXCR on the multiplex PCR reads; one entry per CDR3 protein. This table holds around 300,000 distinct CDR3 sequences, roughly 13% found once. The blood sample predates any ophthalmopathy symptoms, coming from first hyperthyroidism diagnosis. The authors obtained PBMCs from 7.5 to 10 ml of fresh peripheral blood. General study points: Most thyroid clonotypes expanded above 0.001 appeared in blood too.

This TCR came from a woman aged 30 to 39 with Graves' hyperthyroidism that later progressed to Graves' ophthalmopathy. The specimen sequenced was blood.

CDR3 loop: CASSLEGRVLETQYF. The CDR3 coding sequence is TGTGCCAGCAGCTTAGAAGGACGGGTACTGGAGACCCAGTACTTC. The chain has TRBV5-6 and TRBJ2-5; D remains unclear. The ends were cut back, 2 bases at V and 5 bases at J, with 16 bases in the middle. The germline V gene has CDR1 SGHDT and CDR2 YYEEEE. CDR3 size: 15 residues.